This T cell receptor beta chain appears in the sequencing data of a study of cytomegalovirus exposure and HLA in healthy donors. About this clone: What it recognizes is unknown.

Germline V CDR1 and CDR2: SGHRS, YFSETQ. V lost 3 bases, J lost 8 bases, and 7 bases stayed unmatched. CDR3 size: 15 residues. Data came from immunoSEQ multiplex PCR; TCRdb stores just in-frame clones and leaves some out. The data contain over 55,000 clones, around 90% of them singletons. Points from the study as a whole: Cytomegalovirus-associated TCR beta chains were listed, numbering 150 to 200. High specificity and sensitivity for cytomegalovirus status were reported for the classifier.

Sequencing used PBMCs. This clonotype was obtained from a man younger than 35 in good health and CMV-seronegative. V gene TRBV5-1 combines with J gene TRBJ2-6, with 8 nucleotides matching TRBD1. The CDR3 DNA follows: TGCGCCAGCAGCTCCCTTGGACAGGGATCCAACGTCCTGACTTTC. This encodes CASSSLGQGSNVLTF.